These T cell receptor beta chains were read from a single sample in a study of T cell changes during pregnancy in multiple sclerosis. The assay was immunoSEQ multiplex PCR, and TCRdb's table has in-frame clones only and misses some. The table lists roughly 30,000 clones, 75% to 90% of them singletons, with about 3.5% in the top ten. Material: CD4+ T cells from peripheral blood mononuclear cells, obtained in the first trimester of pregnancy. All receptors derive from a female donor in good health, enrolled as a control in a pregnancy study. Both conserved end residues are part of each CDR3. A D gene is named only where the DNA matches it firmly. Not every row has a clone size; where given, it reads once, few, many or a size class.

j_gene: TRBJ2-7
v_gene: TRBV7-2
d_gene: TRBD1
abundance: NA
CDR3aa: CASGPGDRAYEQYF
CDR3nt: TGTGCCAGCGGCCCTGGGGACAGGGCCTACGAGCAGTACTTC

j_gene: TRBJ1-1
v_gene: TRBV5-6
d_gene: NA
abundance: NA
CDR3aa: CASSLSRDTEAFF
CDR3nt: TGTGCCAGCAGCTTGTCACGGGACACTGAAGCTTTCTTT

j_gene: TRBJ2-3
v_gene: TRBV7-3
d_gene: NA
abundance: NA
CDR3aa: CASSFYGDTQYF
CDR3nt: TGTGCCAGCAGCTTCTACGGGGATACGCAGTATTTT

j_gene: TRBJ2-3
v_gene: TRBV5-6
d_gene: TRBD1
abundance: once
CDR3aa: CASRKQGAHGATQYF
CDR3nt: TGTGCCAGCAGAAAACAGGGGGCGCATGGAGCTACGCAGTATTTT

j_gene: TRBJ2-1
v_gene: TRBV6-4
d_gene: NA
abundance: NA
CDR3aa: CASSTSSYNEQFF
CDR3nt: TGTGCCAGCAGTACTAGCTCCTACAATGAGCAGTTCTTC

j_gene: TRBJ2-7
v_gene: TRBV4-2
d_gene: TRBD2
abundance: few
CDR3aa: CASSPSAGGRYEQYF
CDR3nt: TGTGCCAGCAGCCCCTCAGCGGGAGGGCGGTACGAGCAGTACTTC

j_gene: TRBJ2-2
v_gene: TRBV15
d_gene: NA
abundance: NA
CDR3aa: CATSRDRRAEGTGELFF
CDR3nt: TGTGCCACCAGCAGAGATAGGAGAGCAGAGGGAACCGGGGAGCTGTTTTTT

j_gene: TRBJ2-5
v_gene: TRBV10-3
d_gene: TRBD2
abundance: NA
CDR3aa: CAISEFATSGGAGTQYF
CDR3nt: TGTGCCATCAGTGAGTTCGCGACTAGCGGGGGGGCTGGGACCCAGTACTTC

j_gene: TRBJ1-3
v_gene: TRBV15
d_gene: TRBD1
abundance: NA
CDR3aa: CATSRRDRAFSGNTIYF
CDR3nt: TGTGCCACCAGCAGACGGGACAGGGCCTTCTCTGGAAACACCATATATTTT

j_gene: TRBJ1-1
v_gene: TRBV18
d_gene: NA
abundance: once
CDR3aa: CASSPGQNTEAFF
CDR3nt: TGTGCCAGCTCACCGGGGCAGAACACTGAAGCTTTCTTT

j_gene: TRBJ2-1
v_gene: TRBV5-1
d_gene: NA
abundance: NA
CDR3aa: CASSAGEGLTDEQFF
CDR3nt: TGCGCCAGCAGCGCAGGAGAGGGCCTCACCGATGAGCAGTTCTTC

j_gene: TRBJ1-2
v_gene: TRBV5-5
d_gene: TRBD1
abundance: NA
CDR3aa: CASSGQEGGYTF
CDR3nt: TGTGCCAGCAGCGGACAGGAAGGCGGCTACACCTTC

j_gene: TRBJ1-2
v_gene: TRBV2
d_gene: TRBD1
abundance: once
CDR3aa: CASSVRTGGDGYTF
CDR3nt: TGTGCCAGCAGCGTAAGAACAGGGGGGGATGGCTACACCTTC

j_gene: TRBJ1-5
v_gene: TRBV10-2
d_gene: TRBD1
abundance: few
CDR3aa: CASGGQYNQPQHF
CDR3nt: TGCGCCAGCGGGGGACAGTATAATCAGCCCCAGCATTTT

j_gene: TRBJ1-1
v_gene: TRBV7-2
d_gene: TRBD1
abundance: NA
CDR3aa: CASRRTGSNEAFF
CDR3nt: TGTGCCAGCAGACGGACAGGGAGTAATGAAGCTTTCTTT

j_gene: TRBJ2-3
v_gene: TRBV5-1
d_gene: TRBD2
abundance: NA
CDR3aa: CASSLGRGATDTQYF
CDR3nt: TGCGCCAGCAGCTTAGGGCGGGGGGCCACAGATACGCAGTATTTT

j_gene: TRBJ1-5
v_gene: TRBV6-4
d_gene: NA
abundance: NA
CDR3aa: CASRLQGWRQPQHF
CDR3nt: TGTGCCAGCAGACTACAGGGATGGCGTCAGCCCCAGCATTTT

j_gene: TRBJ2-3
v_gene: TRBV6-5
d_gene: TRBD1
abundance: once
CDR3aa: CASSYSRTGASVTQYF
CDR3nt: TGTGCCAGCAGTTACTCGAGAACAGGGGCTTCCGTTACGCAGTATTTT

j_gene: TRBJ2-5
v_gene: TRBV29-1
d_gene: NA
abundance: NA
CDR3aa: CSVGASGKWETQYF
CDR3nt: TGCAGCGTTGGAGCCTCGGGAAAGTGGGAGACCCAGTACTTC

j_gene: TRBJ2-3
v_gene: TRBV11-2
d_gene: NA
abundance: NA
CDR3aa: CASSSYDTTDTQYF
CDR3nt: TGTGCCAGCAGCTCGTACGACACCACAGATACGCAGTATTTT

j_gene: TRBJ1-1
v_gene: TRBV29-1
d_gene: TRBD1
abundance: NA
CDR3aa: CSVDGAATGVTEAFF
CDR3nt: TGCAGCGTTGATGGGGCCGCGACAGGGGTGACTGAAGCTTTCTTT

j_gene: TRBJ2-1
v_gene: TRBV11-3
d_gene: TRBD2
abundance: NA
CDR3aa: CASSLREGRNEQFF
CDR3nt: TGTGCCAGCAGCTTACGGGAGGGCCGGAATGAGCAGTTCTTC

j_gene: TRBJ2-1
v_gene: TRBV6-6
d_gene: TRBD1
abundance: NA
CDR3aa: CASRPGTGGNEQFF
CDR3nt: TGTGCCAGCAGACCCGGGACAGGGGGCAATGAGCAGTTCTTC

j_gene: TRBJ2-3
v_gene: TRBV4-1
d_gene: NA
abundance: NA
CDR3aa: CASSQGLRGRGGTQYF
CDR3nt: TGCGCCAGCAGCCAAGGATTGCGGGGAAGGGGGGGTACGCAGTATTTT

j_gene: TRBJ1-3
v_gene: TRBV11-2
d_gene: TRBD1
abundance: NA
CDR3aa: CASSLGTGAFSGNTIYF
CDR3nt: TGTGCCAGCAGCTTAGGGACAGGGGCCTTCTCTGGAAACACCATATATTTT

j_gene: TRBJ1-5
v_gene: TRBV19
d_gene: NA
abundance: NA
CDR3aa: CASRGARQPQHF
CDR3nt: TGTGCCAGTAGGGGGGCACGTCAGCCCCAGCATTTT

j_gene: TRBJ2-7
v_gene: TRBV7-2
d_gene: TRBD2
abundance: once
CDR3aa: CASSLLRGLAGVSYEQYF
CDR3nt: TGTGCCAGCAGCCTCCTTCGTGGACTAGCGGGAGTGTCCTACGAGCAGTACTTC

j_gene: TRBJ2-1
v_gene: TRBV6-1
d_gene: TRBD2
abundance: NA
CDR3aa: CASRERGSSYNEQFF
CDR3nt: TGTGCCAGCAGGGAGCGGGGGAGCTCCTACAATGAGCAGTTCTTC

j_gene: TRBJ1-2
v_gene: TRBV5-6
d_gene: TRBD1
abundance: NA
CDR3aa: CASSSTRDRGQGGYTF
CDR3nt: TGTGCCAGCAGCTCCACGCGGGACAGGGGGCAAGGTGGCTACACCTTC

j_gene: TRBJ1-6
v_gene: TRBV5-1
d_gene: TRBD1
abundance: few
CDR3aa: CASRPGTGDSPLHF
CDR3nt: TGCGCCAGCAGGCCCGGGACAGGCGATTCACCCCTCCACTTT

j_gene: TRBJ2-3
v_gene: TRBV2
d_gene: NA
abundance: NA
CDR3aa: CASSLLAGGTDTQYF
CDR3nt: TGTGCCAGCAGTTTACTAGCTGGAGGCACAGATACGCAGTATTTT

j_gene: TRBJ1-4
v_gene: TRBV2
d_gene: NA
abundance: NA
CDR3aa: CAYVGRLNEKLFF
CDR3nt: TGTGCCTACGTAGGGAGGTTAAATGAAAAACTGTTTTTT

j_gene: TRBJ2-7
v_gene: TRBV11-2
d_gene: TRBD1
abundance: few
CDR3aa: CASTEQGGAAGQYF
CDR3nt: TGTGCCAGCACCGAACAGGGGGGAGCTGCGGGGCAGTACTTC

j_gene: TRBJ2-7
v_gene: TRBV20-1
d_gene: NA
abundance: NA
CDR3aa: CSALSGEQYF
CDR3nt: TGCAGTGCTCTTTCGGGCGAGCAGTACTTC

j_gene: TRBJ1-5
v_gene: TRBV6-5
d_gene: NA
abundance: NA
CDR3aa: CASSPGGGNQPQHF
CDR3nt: TGTGCCAGCAGTCCCGGGGGGGGCAATCAGCCCCAGCATTTT

j_gene: TRBJ1-1
v_gene: TRBV5-1
d_gene: TRBD1
abundance: NA
CDR3aa: CASSWDRVNTEAFF
CDR3nt: TGCGCCAGCAGCTGGGACAGAGTGAACACTGAAGCTTTCTTT

j_gene: TRBJ2-7
v_gene: TRBV11-2
d_gene: TRBD2
abundance: NA
CDR3aa: CASSPRRLAAPYEQYF
CDR3nt: TGTGCCAGCAGCCCCCGCCGACTAGCGGCCCCCTACGAGCAGTACTTC

j_gene: TRBJ1-6
v_gene: TRBV6-7
d_gene: NA
abundance: NA
CDR3aa: CASTPQTTGGNSPLHF
CDR3nt: TGTGCCAGCACCCCACAGACGACAGGAGGAAATTCACCCCTCCACTTT

j_gene: TRBJ2-3
v_gene: TRBV28
d_gene: NA
abundance: NA
CDR3aa: CASSLGDGGPDTQYF
CDR3nt: TGTGCCAGCAGTTTAGGGGACGGGGGGCCAGATACGCAGTATTTT

j_gene: TRBJ1-3
v_gene: TRBV5-4
d_gene: TRBD1
abundance: once
CDR3aa: CASSSQGAMSGNTIYF
CDR3nt: TGTGCCAGCAGCTCCCAGGGGGCAATGTCCGGAAACACCATATATTTT

j_gene: TRBJ1-2
v_gene: TRBV9
d_gene: NA
abundance: NA
CDR3aa: CASSLGQRANYGYTF
CDR3nt: TGTGCCAGCAGCCTCGGACAGAGAGCTAACTATGGCTACACCTTC

j_gene: TRBJ2-2
v_gene: TRBV9
d_gene: TRBD2
abundance: NA
CDR3aa: CASSVDYGGGNTGELFF
CDR3nt: TGTGCCAGCAGCGTAGATTACGGGGGGGGGAACACCGGGGAGCTGTTTTTT

j_gene: TRBJ1-1
v_gene: TRBV14
d_gene: NA
abundance: NA
CDR3aa: CASSRTSGVTEAFF
CDR3nt: TGTGCCAGCAGTCGGACATCGGGGGTTACTGAAGCTTTCTTT

j_gene: TRBJ1-4
v_gene: TRBV14
d_gene: NA
abundance: NA
CDR3aa: CASSPFGEANEKLFF
CDR3nt: TGTGCCAGCAGCCCGTTCGGAGAGGCTAATGAAAAACTGTTTTTT

j_gene: TRBJ1-3
v_gene: TRBV5-4
d_gene: NA
abundance: NA
CDR3aa: CASSLSGTLSGNTIYF
CDR3nt: TGTGCCAGCAGCCTCTCCGGGACACTCTCTGGAAACACCATATATTTT

j_gene: TRBJ2-5
v_gene: TRBV28
d_gene: NA
abundance: NA
CDR3aa: CASSLRRVETQYF
CDR3nt: TGTGCCAGCAGTTTAAGACGGGTGGAGACCCAGTACTTC

j_gene: TRBJ2-7
v_gene: TRBV4-1
d_gene: TRBD2
abundance: NA
CDR3aa: CASSPGGSTLYEQYF
CDR3nt: TGCGCCAGCAGTCCGGGGGGTAGCACCCTCTACGAGCAGTACTTC

j_gene: TRBJ1-1
v_gene: TRBV18
d_gene: NA
abundance: few
CDR3aa: CASSPDTHTEAFF
CDR3nt: TGTGCCAGCTCACCGGACACTCACACTGAAGCTTTCTTT

j_gene: TRBJ2-5
v_gene: TRBV5-1
d_gene: TRBD1
abundance: once
CDR3aa: CASSSTGAVQETQYF
CDR3nt: TGCGCCAGCAGCTCCACAGGGGCGGTTCAAGAGACCCAGTACTTC